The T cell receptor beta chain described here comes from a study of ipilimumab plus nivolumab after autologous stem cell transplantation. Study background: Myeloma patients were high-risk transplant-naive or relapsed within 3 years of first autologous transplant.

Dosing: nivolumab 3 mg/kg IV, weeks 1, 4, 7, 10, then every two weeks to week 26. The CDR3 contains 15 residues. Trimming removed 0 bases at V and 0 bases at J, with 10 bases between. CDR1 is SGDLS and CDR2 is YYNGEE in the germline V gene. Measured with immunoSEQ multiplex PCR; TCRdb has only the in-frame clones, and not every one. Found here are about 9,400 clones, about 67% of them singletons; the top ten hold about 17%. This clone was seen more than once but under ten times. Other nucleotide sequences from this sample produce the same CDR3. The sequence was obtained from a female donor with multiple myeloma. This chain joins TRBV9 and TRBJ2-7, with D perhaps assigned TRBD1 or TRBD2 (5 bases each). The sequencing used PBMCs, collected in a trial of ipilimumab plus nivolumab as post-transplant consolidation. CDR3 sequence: CASSVGGQGSYEQYF. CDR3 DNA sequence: TGTGCCAGCAGCGTAGGAGGGCAGGGCTCCTACGAGCAGTACTTC.